The subject of this entry is one TCR beta chain. TCRdb keeps only in-frame clones here, not all; method: immunoSEQ multiplex PCR. The sample records about 28,000 clones, about 90% being singletons. This entry comes from a study of blood T cell repertoires in COVID-19. Study as a whole: From the United States, Italy and Spain came samples of acute and convalescent COVID-19.

The CDR3 loop spans 12 amino acids. Germline CDR1 LGHDT, CDR2 YNNKEL (reference sequence). The V end was cut by 5 bases, the J end by 4 bases, with 9 bases between. Sample: peripheral blood. The chain links TRBV3-1 (or the pseudogene TRBV3-2) to TRBJ2-7, with D tentatively TRBD2 (6 bases). This clonotype was obtained from a human donor in a cohort sampled during active COVID-19. The CDR3 protein is CASSAGQYEQYF. The CDR3, as DNA: TGTGCCAGCAGCGCGGGGCAATACGAGCAGTACTTC.